Detailed here is one TCR beta chain. Antigen specificity is unknown. This CDR3 has 14 amino acids. Germline loops: CDR1 LNHDA, CDR2 SQIVND (reference sequence). The J segment lost 8 bases and the V segment lost 7 bases, leaving 7 bases of the junction unmatched. This sample was taken from a study of T cell repertoires in cytomegalovirus infection. As for the study in general: Public TCR beta signatures marked donors with CMV infection and the matching HLA.

TCRdb re-derived calls from the reads in MiXCR, one entry per CDR3 protein. The sample includes 800,000 to 950,000 distinct CDR3 sequences, approximately 32% seen only once; the top ten take under 15%. Study-wide results and limits: Clonotypes of TCR beta that were HLA-C-restricted and CMV-specific dominated the ex vivo response.

This rearrangement joins TRBV19 to TRBJ2-1; 11 bases match TRBD2. Sequences were derived from cultured CD8+ T cells from PBMCs, sampled from culture after CMV antigen stimulation. The clonotype originates from a human donor in good health (CMV status not recorded). Some clones in this sample may be carry-over from other donors' samples. CDR3 DNA sequence: TGTGCCAGTAAGCTAGCGGGGGGTCGATATGAGCAGTTCTTC. Amino acid sequence: CASKLAGGRYEQFF.